This section outlines one TCR beta chain sequence together with its context. Its antigen is not identified. This entry belongs to a study of T cell responses to AZD1222 COVID-19 vaccine. Study conclusions and caveats: Researchers took repertoire samples only after the peak T cell response had come. Females made up more of the donors, who were largely white British, and clonal diversity may have come out too low.

The CDR3 contains 16 residues. CDR1 is SGDLS, CDR2 YYNGEE, per germline. The V gene end was trimmed by 4 bases and the J gene end by 0 bases; junction bases not matched to a gene: 7. The method was immunoSEQ multiplex PCR; TCRdb's version includes in-frame clones alone and lacks a portion of them. This table has 90,000 to 120,000 clones, approximately 90% appearing once. The receptor was derived from an adult in good health. The sequences come from peripheral blood, collected on day 0 of MenACWY control vaccination. The rearrangement links TRBV9 to TRBJ1-5; 7 bases match TRBD1. The CDR3 nucleotides read TGTGCCAGCAGCTCGAGGGGGCGGTATAGCAATCAGCCCCAGCATTTT. It yields the protein CASSSRGRYSNQPQHF.